This T cell receptor beta chain originates from a study of radiotherapy plus CTLA-4 blockade in lung cancer. On the study more broadly: Of the patients, over 15% showed objective responses and about 29% attained disease control. Overall study results and limits: With interferon-beta, early dynamics of blood T cell clones were reported to best predict response.

The CDR3 extends over 16 amino acids. Germline V CDR1 and CDR2: MNHEY, SMNVEV (reference sequence). With 7 bases clipped from V and 6 bases from J, the junction kept 13 bases outside the gene matches. About this clone: Its antigen is as yet unknown.

Using immunoSEQ multiplex PCR, the repertoire was profiled, and TCRdb retains in-frame clones only, with some absent. The sample contains roughly 62,000 clones, less than 85% of which appear only once. The input for sequencing was peripheral blood, taken from a patient treated with radiotherapy plus ipilimumab. The rearrangement links TRBV27 to TRBJ2-1, with 9 bases that match TRBD1. This clonotype was obtained from a human donor with non-small cell lung cancer who had a complete response to radiotherapy plus ipilimumab. This CDR3 is CASTPRGTGTSNEQFF. For the CDR3, the DNA is TGTGCCAGCACCCCACGAGGGACAGGGACTTCCAATGAGCAGTTCTTC.